The clone carrying this T cell receptor beta chain was picked up many times. Its specificity is not known. After removal of 4 bases from V and 3 bases from J, the junction contained 9 bases not matched to a gene. CDR1 and CDR2 (germline): SGHDT, YYEEEE. The CDR3 covers 17 residues. A single record per CDR3 protein comes from TCRdb applying MiXCR to the PCR reads. This repertoire shows some 320,000 distinct CDR3 sequences, 20% to 25% found once; its top ten account for approximately 0.84%. This record comes from a study of molecular identifiers for immune sequencing clone quantification. Study-wide results and limits: Clones of above 20 RNA copies carried over 99% of effector molecules; in naive cells they carried under 1%. Same-barcode identical TCR molecules could make highly expanded clones look smaller than they are.

Naive CD8 sequencing libraries were generated from approximately 20,000 to 1,000,000 sorted cells, with 10%, 30% or 50% RNA as input. The chain has TRBV5-6 and TRBJ2-6, with 8 bases identical to TRBD1. The specimen was naive CD8+ T cells from blood, with Jurkat cell RNA spiked in. Documented subset: FACS-sorted CD8+CD4-CCR7+CD45RA+ naive T cells. This sequence was found in a human donor in good health. Some libraries in this study had Jurkat cell RNA spiked in. CDR3 loop: CASSRRARGHGANVLTF. In DNA, the CDR3 is TGTGCCAGCAGCCGCCGGGCCAGGGGGCATGGGGCCAACGTCCTGACTTTC.